This record covers a single TCR beta chain. The data originate from a study of control samples from healthy donors and cancer patients. Profiled with immunoSEQ multiplex PCR; TCRdb holds only in-frame clones, not every one. This sample contains around 190,000 clones. The TCR sequence derives from a woman in her 30s in good health. Sequenced input: blood.

The CDR3 DNA is TGTGCCAGCAGCATAAGGTTGAGTGGGGGAGCTTTCTTT. Protein sequence: CASSIRLSGGAFF. The genes are TRBV11-2 and TRBJ1-1; TRBD1 is a possible D gene (5 bases). Germline CDR1 SGHAT, CDR2 FQNNGV. V was shortened by 5 bases and J by 10 bases, with 17 bases between the two germline ends. The CDR3 has 13 residues.